The clone carrying this TCR beta chain was seen more than once but under ten times. As yet, its antigen is unknown. Trimming removed 4 bases from V and 5 bases from J, with 16 bases in between. Germline V gene lookup returns CDR1 KGHDR and CDR2 SFDVKD. CDR3 length: 15 amino acids. The data were obtained in a study of T cell repertoires in cytomegalovirus infection. Study-wide context: Public signatures in TCR beta pointed to CMV infection and matching HLA type. Notes on the study in general: Cumulative frequency of public TCR beta families picked out carriers of CMV plus the relevant HLA. HLA-C-restricted, CMV-specific TCR beta clonotypes were dominant ex vivo.

TCRdb called the reads again in MiXCR, with one record for every CDR3 protein. This table holds some 450,000 distinct CDR3 sequences, approximately 32% found once. The rearrangement links TRBV24-1 to TRBJ2-5; possibly TRBD1 for D (5 bases). This clonotype was obtained from a human donor in good health (CMV status not recorded). Some clones in this sample may be carry-over from other donors' samples. Specimen: PBMCs. CDR3 sequence: CATSEQTAHRETQYF. Here the CDR3 DNA reads TGTGCCACCAGTGAACAGACAGCTCACCGGGAGACCCAGTACTTC.